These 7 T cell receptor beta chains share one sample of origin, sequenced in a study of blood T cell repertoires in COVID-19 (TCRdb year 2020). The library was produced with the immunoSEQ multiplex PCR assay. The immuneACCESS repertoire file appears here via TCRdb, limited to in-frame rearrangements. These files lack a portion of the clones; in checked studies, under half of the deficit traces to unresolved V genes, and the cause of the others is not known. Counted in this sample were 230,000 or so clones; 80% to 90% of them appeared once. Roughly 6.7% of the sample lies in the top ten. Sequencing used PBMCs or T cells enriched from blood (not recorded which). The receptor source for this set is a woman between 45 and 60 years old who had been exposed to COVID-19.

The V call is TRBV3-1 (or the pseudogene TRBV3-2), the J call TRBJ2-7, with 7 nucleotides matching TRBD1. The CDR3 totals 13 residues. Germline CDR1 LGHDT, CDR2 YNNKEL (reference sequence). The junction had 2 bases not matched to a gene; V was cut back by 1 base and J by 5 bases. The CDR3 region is CASSQVTGDEQYF. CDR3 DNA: TGTGCCAGCAGCCAAGTCACAGGGGACGAGCAGTACTTC.

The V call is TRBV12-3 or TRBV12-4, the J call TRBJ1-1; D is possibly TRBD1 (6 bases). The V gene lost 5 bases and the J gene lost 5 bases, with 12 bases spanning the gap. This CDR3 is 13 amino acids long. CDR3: CASSPFQGTEAFF. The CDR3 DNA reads TGTGCCAGCAGTCCATTCCAGGGGACTGAAGCTTTCTTT.

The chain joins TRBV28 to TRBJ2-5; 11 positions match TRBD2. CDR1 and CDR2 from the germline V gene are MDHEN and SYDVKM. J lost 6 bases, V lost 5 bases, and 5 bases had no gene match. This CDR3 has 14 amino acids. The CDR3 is CASSLAGGSKTQYF. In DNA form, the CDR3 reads TGTGCCAGCAGTCTAGCGGGGGGTAGTAAGACCCAGTACTTC. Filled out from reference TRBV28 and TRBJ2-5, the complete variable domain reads DVKVTQSSRYLVKRTGEKVFLECVQDMDHENMFWYRQDPGLGLRLIYFSYDVKMKEKGDIPEGYSVSREKKERFSLILESASTNQTSMYLCASSLAGGSKTQYFGPGTRLLVL.

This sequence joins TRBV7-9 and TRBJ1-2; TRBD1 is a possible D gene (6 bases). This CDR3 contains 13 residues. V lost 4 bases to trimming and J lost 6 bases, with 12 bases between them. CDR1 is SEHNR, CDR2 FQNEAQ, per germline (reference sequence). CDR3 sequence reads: CASSSRTADGYTF. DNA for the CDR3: TGTGCCAGCAGCTCAAGGACAGCTGATGGCTACACCTTC. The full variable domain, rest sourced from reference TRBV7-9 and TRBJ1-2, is DTGVSQNPRHKITKRGQNVTFRCDPISEHNRLYWYRQTLGQGPEFLTYFQNEAQLEKSRLLSDRFSAERPKGSFSTLEIQRTEQGDSAMYLCASSSRTADGYTFGSGTRLTVV.

The CDR3 sequence is CASSFAGGGGSGANVLTF. CDR3 bases: TGTGCCAGCAGCTTCGCAGGGGGAGGAGGCTCTGGGGCCAACGTCCTGACTTTC. The rearrangement links TRBV7-9 to TRBJ2-6, with a weak D call TRBD1 (7 bases). The CDR3 covers 18 residues. The germline gives CDR1 SEHNR, CDR2 FQNEAQ (reference sequence). Trimming shortened V by 3 bases and J by 0 bases, and 15 bases separated the two germline ends. Full variable domain (remainder filled in from reference TRBV7-9 and TRBJ2-6): DTGVSQNPRHKITKRGQNVTFRCDPISEHNRLYWYRQTLGQGPEFLTYFQNEAQLEKSRLLSDRFSAERPKGSFSTLEIQRTEQGDSAMYLCASSFAGGGGSGANVLTFGAGSRLTVL.

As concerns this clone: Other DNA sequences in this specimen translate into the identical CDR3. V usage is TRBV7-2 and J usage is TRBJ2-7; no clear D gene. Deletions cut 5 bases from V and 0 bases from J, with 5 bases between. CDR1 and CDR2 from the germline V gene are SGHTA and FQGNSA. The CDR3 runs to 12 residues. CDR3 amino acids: CASSLSSYEQYF. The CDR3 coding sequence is TGTGCCAGCAGCCTAAGCTCCTACGAGCAGTACTTC.

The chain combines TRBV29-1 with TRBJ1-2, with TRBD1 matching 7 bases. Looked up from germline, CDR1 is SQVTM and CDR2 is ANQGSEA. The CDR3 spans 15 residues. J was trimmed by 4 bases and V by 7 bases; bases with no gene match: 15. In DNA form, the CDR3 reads TGCAGCGGCCAAGAAAGACAGGGTACAGGCTATGGCTACACCTTC. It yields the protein CSGQERQGTGYGYTF.